One T cell receptor (beta chain) is described in this entry. This CDR3 comprises 14 residues. Germline V CDR1 and CDR2: LNHDA, SQIVND (reference sequence). Trimming removed 6 bases at V and 2 bases at J, with 13 bases between. In the source study's methods: Amplification of reference gene primers was used by the study to estimate nucleated cell counts. Repertoires were generated with immunoSEQ multiplex PCR, while TCRdb's copy carries only in-frame clones and drops some. That table is the source of V, J and clone size, and D and trimming were worked out from the DNA. The profile shows 200,000 to 250,000 clones, over 65% of them singletons. The data originate from a study of blood T cell repertoires in COVID-19. Participants were aged about 18 to 100 years from about two dozen US areas.

This clonotype was sampled from a woman aged 60 to 75 who had recovered from COVID-19. The V and J genes are TRBV19 and TRBJ1-1; unclear D gene. The sample consisted of PBMCs or T cells enriched from blood (not recorded which). The CDR3 coding sequence is TGTGCCAGTAGCCTATTCTTCTTAAACACTGAAGCTTTCTTT. Its protein product is CASSLFFLNTEAFF.